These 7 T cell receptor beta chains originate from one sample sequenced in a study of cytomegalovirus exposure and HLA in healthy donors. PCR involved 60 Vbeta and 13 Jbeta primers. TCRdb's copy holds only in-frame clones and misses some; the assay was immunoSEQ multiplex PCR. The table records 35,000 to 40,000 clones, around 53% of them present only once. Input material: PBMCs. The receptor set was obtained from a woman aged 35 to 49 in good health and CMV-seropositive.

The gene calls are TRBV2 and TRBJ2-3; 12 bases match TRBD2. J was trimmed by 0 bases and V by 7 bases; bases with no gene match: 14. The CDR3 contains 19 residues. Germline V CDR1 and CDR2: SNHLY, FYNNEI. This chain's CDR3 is CASKGPLAGGPRSTDTQYF. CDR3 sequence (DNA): TGTGCCAGCAAGGGGCCCCTAGCGGGGGGGCCTCGGAGCACAGATACGCAGTATTTT.

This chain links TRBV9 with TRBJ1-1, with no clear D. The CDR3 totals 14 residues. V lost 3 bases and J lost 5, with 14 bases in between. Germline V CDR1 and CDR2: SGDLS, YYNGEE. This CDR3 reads CASSALPGGTEAFF. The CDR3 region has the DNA TGTGCCAGCAGCGCACTCCCGGGAGGGACTGAAGCTTTCTTT.

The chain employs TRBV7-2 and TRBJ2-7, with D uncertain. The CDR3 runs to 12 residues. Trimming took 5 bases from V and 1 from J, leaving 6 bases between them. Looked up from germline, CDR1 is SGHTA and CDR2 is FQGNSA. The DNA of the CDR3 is TGTGCCAGCAGCCGCGGTTCCTACGAGCAGTACTTC. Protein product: CASSRGSYEQYF.

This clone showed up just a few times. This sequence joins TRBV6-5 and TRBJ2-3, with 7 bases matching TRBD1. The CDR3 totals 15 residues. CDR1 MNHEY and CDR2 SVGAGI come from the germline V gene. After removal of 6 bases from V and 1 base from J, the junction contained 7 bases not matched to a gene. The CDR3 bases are TGTGCCAGCAGCCGGGACAGCGGACGCACAGATACGCAGTATTTT. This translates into CASSRDSGRTDTQYF.

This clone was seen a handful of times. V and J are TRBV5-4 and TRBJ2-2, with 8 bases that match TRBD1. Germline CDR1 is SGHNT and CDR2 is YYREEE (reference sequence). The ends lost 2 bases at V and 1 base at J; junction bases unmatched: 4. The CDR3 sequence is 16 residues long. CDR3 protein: CASSLIGQGNTGELFF. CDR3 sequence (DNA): TGTGCCAGCAGCTTAATAGGACAGGGGAACACCGGGGAGCTGTTTTTT.

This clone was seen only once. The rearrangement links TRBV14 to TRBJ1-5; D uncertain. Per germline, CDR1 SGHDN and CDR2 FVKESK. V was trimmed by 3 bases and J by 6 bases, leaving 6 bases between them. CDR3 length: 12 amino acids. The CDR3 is CASSHASQPQHF. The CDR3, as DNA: TGTGCCAGCAGCCATGCGAGTCAGCCCCAGCATTTT.

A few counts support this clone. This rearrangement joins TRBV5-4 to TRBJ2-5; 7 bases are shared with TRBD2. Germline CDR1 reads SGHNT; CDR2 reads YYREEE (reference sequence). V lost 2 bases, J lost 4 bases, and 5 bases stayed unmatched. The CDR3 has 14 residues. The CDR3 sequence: CASSFGGRGETQYF. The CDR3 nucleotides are TGTGCCAGCAGCTTCGGGGGGAGGGGAGAGACCCAGTACTTC.